The 3 T cell receptor beta chains presented below share a single source sample, sequenced in a study of blood T cell repertoires in COVID-19. Data came from immunoSEQ multiplex PCR; TCRdb stores just in-frame clones and leaves some out. Found here are 150,000 to 200,000 clones, more than 75% of them singletons; the top ten hold under 5%. Sequencing input: peripheral blood. These receptors were collected from a human donor in a cohort sampled during active COVID-19.

This clone was recorded only once. The rearrangement joins TRBV5-1 to TRBJ1-2; 7 nucleotides match TRBD1. The junction had 12 bases not matched to a gene; V was cut back by 5 bases and J by 2 bases. Germline CDR1 and CDR2: SGHRS and YFSETQ. The CDR3 totals 16 residues. The CDR3 sequence is CASRERDRASNYGYTF. The CDR3 DNA sequence: TGCGCCAGCAGGGAACGGGACAGAGCCTCAAACTATGGCTACACCTTC.

This clone was detected only a few times. The V gene is TRBV3-1 (or the pseudogene TRBV3-2), the J gene TRBJ2-3; 9 nucleotides align to TRBD1. This CDR3 is built from 15 residues. Trimming took 1 base from V and 3 from J; bases not matched to a gene: 2. Germline values: CDR1 LGHDT, CDR2 YNNKEL (reference sequence). The CDR3 loop reads CASSQGDRGTDTQYF. The CDR3 nucleotides are TGTGCCAGCAGCCAAGGTGACAGGGGGACAGATACGCAGTATTTT.

The chain employs TRBV6-2 or TRBV6-3 and TRBJ1-2; 7 nucleotides align to TRBD1. This CDR3 has 15 amino acids. CDR1 is MNHEY, CDR2 SVGEGT, per germline. The V gene end was trimmed by 6 bases and the J gene end by 1 base; junction bases not matched to a gene: 8. CDR3 DNA sequence: TGTGCCAGCAGCCGAAGACAGGGAGGTAACTATGGCTACACCTTC. It yields the protein CASSRRQGGNYGYTF.